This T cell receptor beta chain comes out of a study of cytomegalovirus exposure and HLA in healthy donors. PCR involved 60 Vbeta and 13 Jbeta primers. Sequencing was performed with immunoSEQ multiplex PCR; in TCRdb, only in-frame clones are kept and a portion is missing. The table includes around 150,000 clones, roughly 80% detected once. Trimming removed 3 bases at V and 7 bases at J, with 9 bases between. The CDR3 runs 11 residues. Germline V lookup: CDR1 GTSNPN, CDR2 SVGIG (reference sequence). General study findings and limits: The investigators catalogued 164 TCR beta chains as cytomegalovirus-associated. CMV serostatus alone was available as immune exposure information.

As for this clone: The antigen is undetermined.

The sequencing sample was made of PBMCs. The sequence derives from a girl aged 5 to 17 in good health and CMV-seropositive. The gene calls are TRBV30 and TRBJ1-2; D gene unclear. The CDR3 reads CAWSGVGGYTF. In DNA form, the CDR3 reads TGTGCCTGGAGCGGGGTCGGTGGCTACACCTTC.